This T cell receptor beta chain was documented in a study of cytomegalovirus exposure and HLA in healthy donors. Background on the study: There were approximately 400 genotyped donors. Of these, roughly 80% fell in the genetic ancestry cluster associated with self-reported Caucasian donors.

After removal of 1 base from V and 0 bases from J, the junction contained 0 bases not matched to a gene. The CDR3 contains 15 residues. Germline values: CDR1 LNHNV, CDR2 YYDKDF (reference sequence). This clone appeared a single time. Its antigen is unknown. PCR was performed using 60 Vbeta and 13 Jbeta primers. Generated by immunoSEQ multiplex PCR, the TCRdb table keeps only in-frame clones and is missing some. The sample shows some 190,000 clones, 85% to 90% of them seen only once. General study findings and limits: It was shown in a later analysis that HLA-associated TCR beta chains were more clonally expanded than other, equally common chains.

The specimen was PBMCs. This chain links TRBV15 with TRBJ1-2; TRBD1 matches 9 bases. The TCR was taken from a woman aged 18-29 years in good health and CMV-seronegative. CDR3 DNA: TGTGCCACCAGCAGAGGACAGGGGGCTAACTATGGCTACACCTTC. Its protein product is CATSRGQGANYGYTF.